This note documents a single T cell receptor beta chain sequence. This sample is drawn from a study of blood T cell repertoires in COVID-19. Across the whole study: Acute and convalescent COVID-19 specimens originated in the United States, Italy and Spain. PBMCs, B-cell-depleted T cells, or T cells were the source of the cDNA or gDNA that made up the material.

Germline loops: CDR1 LGHDT, CDR2 YNNKEL (reference sequence). The V segment lost 3 bases and the J segment 6 bases; nucleotides outside the gene matches: 9. The CDR3 covers 15 residues. In the source study's methods: Using reference gene primer amplification, nucleated cell counts were estimated. The method was immunoSEQ multiplex PCR; TCRdb's version includes in-frame clones alone and lacks a portion of them. V and J calls and clone size are those listed in that table; D and trimming were worked out from the DNA. The sample has about 130,000 clones, roughly nine tenths seen once; the top ten hold over 3.5%.

Material: peripheral blood. The TCR was taken from a man in his fifties with active COVID-19. The J gene is TRBJ2-7, the V gene TRBV3-1 (or the pseudogene TRBV3-2); 9 positions agree with TRBD2. CDR3 sequence: CASSQKLAGVVEQYF. In DNA form, the CDR3 reads TGTGCCAGCAGCCAGAAACTAGCGGGTGTTGTCGAGCAGTACTTC.